One and the same sample provided the 31 T cell receptor beta chains below, sequenced in a study of T cells in Graves' hyperthyroidism and ophthalmopathy. The TCR beta CDR3 regions underwent amplification using RNA transcripts as the source. Initially, a first-round RT-PCR of the TCR CDR3 employed the HTBI primer set. TCRdb ran MiXCR on the multiplex PCR reads and lists one entry per CDR3 protein. Altogether about 270,000 distinct CDR3 sequences are present, around 22% being singletons, with the ten largest covering under 65%. The sample comprised blood. These receptors originate from a man aged 25 to 40 with Graves' ophthalmopathy.

This clonotype occurred many times. The chain couples TRBV7-3 to TRBJ2-1, with 8 positions matching TRBD2. Germline CDR1 and CDR2: SGHTA and FQGTGA. CDR3 size: 13 residues. V was pared by 2 bases and J by 10 bases, with 4 bases of the junction left unmatched. The CDR3 DNA sequence: TGTGCCAGCAGCTTAGGTAGCGGGAAAGAGCAGTTCTTC. Translated, it gives CASSLGSGKEQFF.

The rearrangement uses TRBV11-2 and TRBJ1-5; D remains unclear. Trimming took 5 bases from V and 4 from J, leaving 9 bases between them. CDR1 is SGHAT and CDR2 is FQNNGV in the germline V gene. The CDR3 contains 13 residues. CDR3 coding DNA: TGTGCCAGCAGCCAAACAGCGAATCAGCCCCAGCATTTT. It codes for CASSQTANQPQHF.

As for this clonotype: Possible read error: a much larger clone is one base away. The CDR3 loop reads CASSSRPGYTEAFF. CDR3 nucleotide sequence: TGTGCCAGCAGCTCACGTCCGGGATACACTGAAGCTTTCTTT. This chain uses TRBV11-3 with TRBJ1-1; no firm D call. CDR3 size: 14 residues. Trimming left V 4 bases short and J 3 bases short, with 12 bases between. Germline V gene data show CDR1 as SGHNT and CDR2 as YENEEA.

The chain employs TRBV19 and TRBJ2-7; TRBD1 aligns across 11 bases. Germline CDR1 is LNHDA and CDR2 is SQIVND (reference sequence). J lost 3 bases, V lost 6 bases, and 7 bases had no gene match. The CDR3 covers 15 residues. The CDR3 DNA sequence: TGTGCCAGTAGGATGGAGGACAGGGGGCACTACGAGCAGTACTTC. Translation gives CASRMEDRGHYEQYF.

This clonotype has at least ten counts. CDR3 bases: TGTGCCAGCAGTCAAGGGTGGGACAGCTACGAGCAGTACTTC. Translating gives CASSQGWDSYEQYF. The chain couples TRBV27 to TRBJ2-7, with 7 bases identical to TRBD1. The V gene's germline CDR1 is MNHEY and CDR2 SMNVEV (reference sequence). The CDR3 sequence is 14 residues long. The trim removed 5 bases at V and 3 bases at J, leaving 7 bases unmatched.

This clonotype was seen repeatedly, ten times or more. This chain links TRBV30 with TRBJ1-2; no firm D call. This CDR3 contains 11 residues. CDR1 is GTSNPN and CDR2 is SVGIG in the germline V gene (reference sequence). V was clipped by 1 base and J by 3 bases, with 3 bases between them. The CDR3 loop is CAWSDYYGYTF. CDR3 in DNA: TGTGCCTGGAGTGATTACTATGGCTACACCTTC.

On this clonotype: A much bigger clone sits one base away, suggesting this may be a read error. The chain recombines TRBV10-3 with TRBJ2-7; the D is unclear. The CDR3 length is 14 residues. Germline loops: CDR1 ENHRY, CDR2 SYGVKD. The CDR3 DNA follows: TGTGCCATCGGTGATGCCCACGACTCCTACGAGCAGTACTTC. Translation: CAIGDAHDSYEQYF.

This clonotype was seen repeatedly, ten times or more. The chain uses TRBV11-2 and TRBJ2-7, with 7 bases identical to TRBD2. From germline, CDR1 is SGHAT and CDR2 FQNNGV. Trimming at V came to 1 base and at J to 3 bases, leaving 3 bases not matched to a gene. The CDR3 loop spans 14 amino acids. Here the CDR3 reads CASSLGAGDYEQYF. The DNA for the CDR3 is TGTGCCAGCAGCTTAGGGGCGGGGGACTACGAGCAGTACTTC. The full variable domain, rest sourced from reference TRBV11-2 and TRBJ2-7, is EAGVAQSPRYKIIEKRQSVAFWCNPISGHATLYWYQQILGQGPKLLIQFQNNGVVDDSQLPKDRFSAERLKGVDSTLKIQPAKLEDSAVYLCASSLGAGDYEQYFGPGTRLTVT.

Here the CDR3 DNA reads TGTGCCAGCAGCCCCGACAGGGTAAACGGCGAGCAGTACTTC. The encoded protein is CASSPDRVNGEQYF. The chain uses TRBV7-9 and TRBJ2-7, with 7 bases matching TRBD1. The CDR3 loop spans 14 amino acids. After removal of 5 bases from V and 6 bases from J, the junction contained 10 bases not matched to a gene. In germline, CDR1 is SEHNR, CDR2 FQNEAQ (reference sequence).

This CDR3 reads CASSPTGNTYEQYF. Written as DNA, the CDR3 is TGTGCCAGCAGTCCTACAGGGAATACCTACGAGCAGTACTTC. The chain is built from TRBV7-9 and TRBJ2-7, with a tentative D call TRBD1 (6 bases). The ends were cut back, 6 bases at V and 2 bases at J, with 14 bases in the middle. The CDR3 runs 14 residues. Looked up from germline, CDR1 is SEHNR and CDR2 is FQNEAQ (reference sequence).

This clonotype occurred many times. V and J are TRBV5-1 and TRBJ1-1; possible D gene TRBD1, 5 bases. V was pared by 3 bases and J by 2 bases, with 14 bases between. CDR1 is SGHRS, CDR2 YFSETQ, per germline. This CDR3 contains 15 residues. CDR3 amino acids: CASSSVAGSNTEAFF. The CDR3 DNA sequence: TGCGCCAGCAGCTCGGTGGCAGGGTCTAACACTGAAGCTTTCTTT.

The chain carries TRBV20-1 and TRBJ2-1; D remains unclear. CDR3 length equals 10 residues. The V end was cut by 5 bases, the J end by 8 bases, with 7 bases between. Germline assignment: CDR1 DFQATT and CDR2 SNEGSKA (reference sequence). CDR3 nucleotide sequence: TGCAGTGCTGTAGCCTATGAGCAGTTCTTC. Protein product: CSAVAYEQFF.

In the case of this clonotype: Being one base from a much bigger clone, this may be a read error. The genes are TRBV2 and TRBJ1-2; 8 bases are a match to TRBD1. The CDR3 spans 13 residues. Germline V gene lookup returns CDR1 SNHLY and CDR2 FYNNEI. The CDR3 loop is CASSFAGTGGHTF. CDR3 in DNA: TGTGCCAGCAGTTTCGCCGGGACAGGTGGCCACACCTTC.

Many counts were recorded for this clonotype. V gene TRBV30 combines with J gene TRBJ2-2; D is undetermined. V lost 0 bases, J lost 5 bases, and 10 bases lay in between. The CDR3 is 14 residues long. Germline V gene data show CDR1 as GTSNPN and CDR2 as SVGIG (reference sequence). The CDR3 protein is CAWSVLGSTGELFF. CDR3 nucleotide sequence: TGTGCCTGGAGTGTACTTGGGTCTACCGGGGAGCTGTTTTTT.

This clonotype was seen repeatedly, ten times or more. This chain joins TRBV11-2 and TRBJ2-3; TRBD2 aligns across 12 bases. Trimming cost V 5 bases and J 3 bases; bases outside gene matches: 6. This CDR3 comprises 16 residues. Germline CDR1 SGHAT, CDR2 FQNNGV. CDR3 DNA sequence: TGTGCCAGCAGCCCCAGACTAGCGGGAGCTACAGATACGCAGTATTTT. It translates to CASSPRLAGATDTQYF.

In this sample, this clonotype turned up a few times. The chain carries TRBV28 and TRBJ1-5; D might be TRBD1 (5 bases). The V and J ends lost 2 bases and 8 bases respectively, with 10 bases between them. The CDR3 length is 13 residues. The germline V gene has CDR1 MDHEN and CDR2 SYDVKM. CDR3 protein: CASSLQGGKPQHF. For the CDR3, the DNA is TGTGCCAGCAGTTTACAGGGCGGTAAGCCCCAGCATTTT.

This clonotype has ten or more counts. V gene TRBV25-1 combines with J gene TRBJ2-7, with TRBD1 matching over 9 bases. V was clipped by 8 bases and J by 0 bases; unmatched bases: 5. The CDR3 contains 14 residues. Germline loops: CDR1 MGHDK, CDR2 SYGVNS. CDR3 residues: CASRGQGSSYEQYF. CDR3 DNA sequence: TGTGCCAGCCGCGGACAGGGGAGCTCCTACGAGCAGTACTTC.

The chain recombines TRBV20-1 with TRBJ2-1; a possible D gene is TRBD1 (6 bases). Germline V gives CDR1 DFQATT, CDR2 SNEGSKA (reference sequence). This CDR3 comprises 15 residues. The ends were cut back, 2 bases at V and 6 bases at J, with 17 bases in the middle. As DNA, the CDR3 is TGCAGTGCTAGATCCCCGTTAGGGGGATCCAATGAGCAGTTCTTC. Translation: CSARSPLGGSNEQFF.

The CDR3 here is CASRETSGRSDGQFF. CDR3 sequence (DNA): TGCGCCAGCAGAGAGACTAGCGGGAGAAGCGATGGGCAGTTCTTC. The chain combines TRBV5-1 with TRBJ2-1; 12 nucleotides agree with TRBD2. The CDR3 runs to 15 residues. The germline gives CDR1 SGHRS, CDR2 YFSETQ. After removal of 5 bases from V and 12 bases from J, the junction contained 12 bases not matched to a gene.

The gene calls are TRBV20-1 and TRBJ2-3; 9 bases align to TRBD2. CDR1 and CDR2 (germline): DFQATT, SNEGSKA (reference sequence). The junction had 17 bases not matched to a gene; V was cut back by 6 bases and J by 7 bases. The CDR3 is made up of 16 amino acids. The CDR3 protein is CSARARLAELRNTQYF. The CDR3 nucleotides are TGCAGTGCCCGAGCTCGACTAGCGGAACTCAGGAATACGCAGTATTTT.

This chain joins TRBV27 and TRBJ2-3; D not certain. CDR3 length equals 15 residues. The germline gives CDR1 MNHEY, CDR2 SMNVEV (reference sequence). The germline V and J ends were trimmed by 5 bases and 0 bases, with 12 bases remaining between them. The CDR3 here is CASSPGLLSTDTQYF. As DNA, the CDR3 is TGTGCCAGCAGTCCGGGCCTGCTTAGCACAGATACGCAGTATTTT.

This clonotype was detected many times. In nucleotides, the CDR3 is TGCAGTGCTAGAGAGGGACTAGGTACAGATACGCAGTATTTT. As protein: CSAREGLGTDTQYF. The chain joins TRBV20-1 to TRBJ2-3; 8 bases match TRBD2. Germline V CDR1 and CDR2: DFQATT, SNEGSKA (reference sequence). CDR3 length: 14 residues. The J segment lost 3 bases and the V segment lost 0 bases, leaving 2 bases of the junction unmatched.

The gene calls are TRBV11-3 and TRBJ1-1, with no clear D. Germline V gene data show CDR1 as SGHNT and CDR2 as YENEEA. With 2 bases removed from V and 7 bases from J, the gap between germline ends came to 11 bases. The length of the CDR3 is 13 residues. CDR3 sequence reads: CASSLSAKDEAFF. CDR3 DNA: TGTGCCAGCAGCTTATCGGCGAAGGATGAAGCTTTCTTT.

This chain joins TRBV20-1 and TRBJ2-7, with D tentatively TRBD1 (8 bases). The CDR3 is 15 residues long. Deletions cut 5 bases from V and 5 bases from J, with 22 bases between. Per the germline V gene, CDR1 is DFQATT and CDR2 is SNEGSKA (reference sequence). The CDR3 region has the DNA TGCAGTGCTCCCGCCATTGACAGGGGAGGGGACGAGCAGTACTTC. Residues: CSAPAIDRGGDEQYF.

The J gene is TRBJ1-2, the V gene TRBV6-2 or TRBV6-3; TRBD1 agrees at 9 bases. The CDR3 has 14 amino acids. Germline assignment: CDR1 MNHEY and CDR2 SVGEGT. V lost 7 bases, J lost 2 bases, and 5 bases stayed unmatched. In nucleotides, the CDR3 is TGTGCCAGCACCGGGACAGGGAGGAACTATGGCTACACCTTC. This gives the protein CASTGTGRNYGYTF.

This clonotype was found a few times. DNA for the CDR3: TGTGCCAGCAGTGAAGGCCGACTAGCGGGAGGGGCCAAAAACATTCAGTACTTC. Translating it yields CASSEGRLAGGAKNIQYF. The rearrangement joins TRBV2 to TRBJ2-4, with 14 positions matching TRBD2. The trim removed 1 base at V and 1 base at J, leaving 3 bases unmatched. Germline V gene lookup returns CDR1 SNHLY and CDR2 FYNNEI. The CDR3 length is 18 residues. The full variable domain, with the rest looked up from reference TRBV2 and TRBJ2-4, is EPEVTQTPSHQVTQMGQEVILRCVPISNHLYFYWYRQILGQKVEFLVSFYNNEISEKSEIFDDQFSVERPDGSNFTLKIRSTKLEDSAMYFCASSEGRLAGGAKNIQYFGAGTRLSVL.

At least ten counts were recorded for this clonotype. The CDR3 DNA reads TGTGCCAGCAGATTACTAGGGGGGAACACTGAAGCTTTCTTT. Translating it yields CASRLLGGNTEAFF. The J gene is TRBJ1-1, the V gene TRBV28; TRBD1 might be the D (6 bases). This CDR3 has 14 amino acids. CDR1 is MDHEN, CDR2 SYDVKM, per germline. The V gene lost 6 bases and the J gene lost 1 base, with 12 bases spanning the gap.

At least ten counts were recorded for this clonotype. The chain is built from TRBV12-3 or TRBV12-4 and TRBJ2-1, with 7 nucleotides matching TRBD1. The V segment lost 5 bases and the J segment 0 bases; nucleotides outside the gene matches: 7. This CDR3 region has 16 residues. Written as DNA, the CDR3 is TGTGCCAGCAGTGAACCGGGACAGAACTCCTACAATGAGCAGTTCTTC. This sequence encodes CASSEPGQNSYNEQFF.

This clonotype showed up many times. This chain uses TRBV14 with TRBJ1-2; D unclear. CDR3 length equals 13 residues. V lost 0 bases to trimming and J lost 4 bases, with 6 bases between them. The germline CDR1 and CDR2 sequences are SGHDN and FVKESK. CDR3 in DNA: TGTGCCAGCAGCCAAGACCCCCGCTATGGCTACACCTTC. Amino acids: CASSQDPRYGYTF.

This clonotype was seen repeatedly, ten times or more. The chain employs TRBV12-3 or TRBV12-4 and TRBJ2-7; the match to TRBD2 covers 14 bases. The CDR3 runs to 18 residues. Trimming took 5 bases from V and 4 from J; bases not matched to a gene: 13. The CDR3 is CASSPPSGTSGRIYEQYF. CDR3 coding DNA: TGTGCCAGCAGTCCCCCCTCCGGGACTAGCGGGAGAATATACGAGCAGTACTTC.

This clonotype has a single count. The chain is built from TRBV5-6 and TRBJ2-2; D call uncertain. There are 13 residues in the CDR3. V shed 6 bases and J shed 1 base, with 7 bases lying between them. Germline CDR1 reads SGHDT; CDR2 reads YYEEEE. The CDR3: CASTQLNTGELFF. The CDR3 bases are TGTGCCAGCACGCAGCTGAACACCGGGGAGCTGTTTTTT.